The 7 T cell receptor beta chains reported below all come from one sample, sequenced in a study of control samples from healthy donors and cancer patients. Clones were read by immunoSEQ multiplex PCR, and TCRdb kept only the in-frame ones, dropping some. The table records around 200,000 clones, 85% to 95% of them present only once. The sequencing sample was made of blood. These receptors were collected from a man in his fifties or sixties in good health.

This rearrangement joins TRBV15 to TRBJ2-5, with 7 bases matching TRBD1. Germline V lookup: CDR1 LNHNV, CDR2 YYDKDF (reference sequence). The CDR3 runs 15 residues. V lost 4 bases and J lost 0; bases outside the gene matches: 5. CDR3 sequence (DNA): TGTGCCACCAGCAAAGAGGACAGGTACCAAGAGACCCAGTACTTC. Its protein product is CATSKEDRYQETQYF.

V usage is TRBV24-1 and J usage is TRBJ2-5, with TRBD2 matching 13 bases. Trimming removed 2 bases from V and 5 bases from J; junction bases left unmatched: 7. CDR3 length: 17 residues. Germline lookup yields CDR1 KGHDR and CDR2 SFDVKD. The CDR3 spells CATSDSLAGGSLETQYF. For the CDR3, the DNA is TGTGCCACCAGTGATTCACTAGCGGGGGGGTCTTTGGAGACCCAGTACTTC.

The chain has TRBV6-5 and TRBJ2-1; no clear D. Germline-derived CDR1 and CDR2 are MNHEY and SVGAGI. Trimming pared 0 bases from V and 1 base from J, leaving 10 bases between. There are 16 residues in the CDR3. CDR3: CASSYSPSLSYNEQFF. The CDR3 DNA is TGTGCCAGCAGTTACTCGCCGAGCCTGTCCTACAATGAGCAGTTCTTC.

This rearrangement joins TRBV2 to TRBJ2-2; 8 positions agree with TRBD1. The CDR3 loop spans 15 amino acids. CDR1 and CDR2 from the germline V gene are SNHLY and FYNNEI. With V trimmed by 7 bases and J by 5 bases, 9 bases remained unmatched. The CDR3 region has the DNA TGTGCCAGCAAGCGCGACAGGGGAGAAACCGGGGAGCTGTTTTTT. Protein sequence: CASKRDRGETGELFF.

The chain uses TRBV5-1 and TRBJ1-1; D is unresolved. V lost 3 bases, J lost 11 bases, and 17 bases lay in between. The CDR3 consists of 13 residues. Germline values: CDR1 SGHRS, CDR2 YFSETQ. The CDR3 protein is CASSSDGPLTAFF. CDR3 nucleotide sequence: TGCGCCAGCAGCTCCGACGGGCCCTTGACGGCTTTCTTT.

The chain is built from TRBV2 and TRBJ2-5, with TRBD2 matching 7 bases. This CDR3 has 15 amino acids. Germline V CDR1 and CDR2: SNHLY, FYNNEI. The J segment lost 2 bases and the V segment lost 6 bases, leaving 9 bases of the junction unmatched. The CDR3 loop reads CASRSTGGLQETQYF. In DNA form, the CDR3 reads TGTGCCAGCAGGTCCACGGGGGGACTACAAGAGACCCAGTACTTC. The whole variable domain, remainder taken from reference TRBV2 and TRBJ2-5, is EPEVTQTPSHQVTQMGQEVILRCVPISNHLYFYWYRQILGQKVEFLVSFYNNEISEKSEIFDDQFSVERPDGSNFTLKIRSTKLEDSAMYFCASRSTGGLQETQYFGPGTRLLVL.

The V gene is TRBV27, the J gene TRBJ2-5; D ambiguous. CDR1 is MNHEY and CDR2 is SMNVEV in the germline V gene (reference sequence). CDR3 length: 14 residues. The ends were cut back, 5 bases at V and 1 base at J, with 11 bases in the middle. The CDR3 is CASSLNRPQETQYF. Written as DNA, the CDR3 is TGTGCCAGCAGTCTCAACCGGCCCCAAGAGACCCAGTACTTC.